The rows below give T cell receptor beta chains drawn from one sample of a study of cytomegalovirus exposure and HLA in healthy donors. Repertoires were generated with immunoSEQ multiplex PCR, while TCRdb's copy carries only in-frame clones and drops some. The sample consists of 120,000 to 150,000 clones, about four fifths of them appearing once. Sequencing was carried out using PBMCs. These receptor sequences come from a man aged 30 to 45 in good health and CMV-seropositive. Both conserved end residues are part of each CDR3. A D gene is named only where the DNA matches it firmly. Rows may omit the clone size; those that give it use once, few, many or a size class.

clone size,D gene,J gene,V gene,CDR3 DNA,CDR3 protein
-,TRBD1,TRBJ1-4,TRBV7-2,TGTGCCAGCAGCTTGGCCCCGGGACAGGGGGCTGAAAAACTGTTTTTT,CASSLAPGQGAEKLFF
-,-,TRBJ2-7,TRBV7-6,TGTGCCAGCAGCCCCCCCTACGCTTCAGGGGCCGAGCAGTACTTC,CASSPPYASGAEQYF
few,-,TRBJ1-5,TRBV7-2,TGTGCCAGCAGCTTAGACCCAGGATTAGACCAGCCCCAGCATTTT,CASSLDPGLDQPQHF
-,TRBD2,TRBJ2-7,TRBV6-5,TGTGCCAGCAGTTACGGGCGGGAGTCGGACGAGCAGTACTTC,CASSYGRESDEQYF
once,-,TRBJ2-3,TRBV27,TGTGCCAGCAGTACCTTACGGACAGACCTAGAATATCATTTT,CASSTLRTDLEYHF
-,-,TRBJ1-3,TRBV5-1,TGCGCCAGCAGCTTGATGGTAGGGGCCTCTGGAAACACCATATATTTT,CASSLMVGASGNTIYF
-,TRBD2,TRBJ2-5,TRBV5-1,TGCGCCAGCAGCTTAGGGACTAGCGGCAACCAAGAGACCCAGTACTTC,CASSLGTSGNQETQYF
-,-,TRBJ2-7,TRBV5-1,TGCGCCAGCAGCTTAGTGGACAGATTCTACGAGCAGTACTTC,CASSLVDRFYEQYF
-,-,TRBJ2-3,TRBV5-1,TGCGCCAGCAGCTACGGGGGCACAGATACGCAGTATTTT,CASSYGGTDTQYF
-,TRBD2,TRBJ2-3,TRBV29-1,TGCAGCGTTGTTGGCGGGAGGGCCCCCGATACGCAGTATTTT,CSVVGGRAPDTQYF
-,TRBD1,TRBJ2-2,TRBV9,TGTGCCAGCAGCGAGGGACAGACGAACACCGGGGAGCTGTTTTTT,CASSEGQTNTGELFF
-,-,TRBJ1-3,TRBV5-1,TGCGCCAGCAGCCAAACAGGCTACGGAAACACCATATATTTT,CASSQTGYGNTIYF
-,-,TRBJ2-7,TRBV10-3,TGTGCCATCAGTGTCGACTCTTTTTGGCTGTACTTC,CAISVDSFWLYF
-,TRBD2,TRBJ2-3,TRBV29-1,TGCAGCTTCACTAGCGATAGCACAGATACGCAGTATTTT,CSFTSDSTDTQYF
-,TRBD2,TRBJ2-1,TRBV2,TGTGCCAGCCCCGGGACTAGCGGGATCAATGAGCAGTTCTTC,CASPGTSGINEQFF
-,TRBD1,TRBJ1-6,TRBV9,TGTGCCAGCAGCGTAGACAGGGGCGATAATTCACCCCTCCACTTT,CASSVDRGDNSPLHF
once,-,TRBJ1-2,TRBV15,TGTGCCACCAGCAGAGATCTAGGGGCAGGTGGCTACACCTTC,CATSRDLGAGGYTF
-,-,TRBJ2-2,TRBV30,TGTGCCCTTGCCCTCGGGGGGCGCGTCACCGGGGAGCTGTTTTTT,CALALGGRVTGELFF
-,-,TRBJ2-3,TRBV7-6,TGTGCCAGCACCCTAGGGGGGGCAGATACGCAGTATTTT,CASTLGGADTQYF
-,TRBD2,TRBJ2-7,TRBV4-1,TGCGCCAGCAGCCCCCGCCCGGGTAGCGGGGGCCCCTACGAGCAGTACTTC,CASSPRPGSGGPYEQYF